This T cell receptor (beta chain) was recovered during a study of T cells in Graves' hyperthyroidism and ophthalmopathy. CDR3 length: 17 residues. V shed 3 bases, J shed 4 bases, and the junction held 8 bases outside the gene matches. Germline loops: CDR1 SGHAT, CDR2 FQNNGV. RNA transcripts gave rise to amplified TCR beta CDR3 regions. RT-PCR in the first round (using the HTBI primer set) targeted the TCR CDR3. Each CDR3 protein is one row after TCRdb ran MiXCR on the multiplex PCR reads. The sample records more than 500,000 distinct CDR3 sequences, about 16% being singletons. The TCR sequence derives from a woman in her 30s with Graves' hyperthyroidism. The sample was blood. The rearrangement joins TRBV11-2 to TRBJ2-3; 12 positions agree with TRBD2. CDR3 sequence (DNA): TGTGCCAGCAGCTTGAGTCCGACTAGCGGGAGCGCAGATACGCAGTATTTT. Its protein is CASSLSPTSGSADTQYF.